These T cell receptor beta chains were read from a single sample in a study of CD8+ T cells in alopecia areata. Only in-frame clones appear in the TCRdb table, and some are missing; sequencing was by immunoSEQ multiplex PCR. The sample yields 60,000 to 85,000 clones, around 65% seen once. The source material was CD8+ T cells sorted from blood, sampled at week 24, from a patient treated with tofacitinib. Receptor source: a human donor with alopecia areata. Each CDR3 is given without its conserved first and last residue. Each record gives: clone size, V gene, J gene, CDR3 protein. Only some rows state a clone size, as once, few, many or a class for expanded clones.

once	TRBV29-1	TRBJ1-1	SVERRETHQGAF
-	TRBV7-9	TRBJ1-1	ASSFDKNTEAF
-	TRBV10-3	TRBJ1-2	AISDTKLDSWGYT
-	TRBV9	TRBJ1-1	ASSVGAGGMNTEAF
few	TRBV27	TRBJ1-5	ASSMDGSQPQH
few	TRBV5-1	TRBJ1-1	ASSGNTEAF
-	TRBV5-4	TRBJ2-1	ASSSPGLGYNEQF
-	TRBV7-9	TRBJ1-6	ASSGWTERGTPWDSPLH
-	TRBV6-5	TRBJ1-1	ASSYRRTNTEAF
few	TRBV29-1	TRBJ1-5	SVVFQGQPQH
-	TRBV11-2	TRBJ1-1	ASRTEQGVLLMNTEAF
few	TRBV5-6	TRBJ2-2	ASILLGAGELF
-	TRBV4-1	TRBJ1-5	ASSPRDTGGGPTKQPQH
-	TRBV7-9	TRBJ1-1	ASSVLMGQENTEAF
-	TRBV5-4	TRBJ1-3	ASSTWTAGNTIY
-	TRBV11-2	TRBJ2-5	ASSLDRGQPQY
once	TRBV28	TRBJ2-2	ASSLLRTPGELF
-	TRBV4-1	TRBJ2-5	ASSQVNKGETQY
-	TRBV30	TRBJ2-1	AWSPGRNEQF
-	TRBV6-6	TRBJ2-3	ASSSLTDTQY
-	TRBV4-1	TRBJ1-2	ASSQDRAGDYGYT
few	TRBV6-6	-	ASSDSGSAYEQY
-	TRBV6-5	TRBJ2-1	ASSYSSSYNEQF
-	TRBV27	TRBJ2-2	ASSDDPTSPTGELF
-	TRBV5-1	TRBJ2-1	ASWHGTAVYNEQF
-	TRBV30	TRBJ2-2	AWRPGLAGGTNTGELF
once	TRBV27	TRBJ1-5	ASSFPGQPQH
-	TRBV5-1	TRBJ2-7	ASSLVPDEQY
-	TRBV29-1	TRBJ1-2	SVVYGGFYGYT
-	TRBV7-9	TRBJ2-2	ASSLAVGENTGELF
-	TRBV5-1	TRBJ1-5	ASRGWFWQPQH
-	TRBV7-9	TRBJ1-3	ASSAQGGQGLNTIY
-	TRBV7-3	TRBJ1-2	ASSAEGYGTDPSGYT
-	TRBV4-3	TRBJ2-3	ASSDGLAGELSTDTQY
few	TRBV25-1	TRBJ2-5	ASSELRGGRETQY
once	TRBV4-3	TRBJ1-2	ASSPDGSYGYT
-	TRBV28	TRBJ2-7	ASSFSGGYEQY
once	TRBV27	TRBJ2-7	ASRAADRVSYEQY
-	TRBV7-6	TRBJ1-5	ASSLVGEKEPQH
-	TRBV2	TRBJ2-7	ASRGGDRPNSYEQY
once	TRBV7-9	TRBJ2-7	ASSPPGTPAYEQY
-	TRBV27	TRBJ2-3	ASSLETRSSSTDTQY
-	TRBV27	TRBJ1-5	ASRPGAGISNQPQH
-	TRBV28	TRBJ2-7	ASSWGLYGSAYEQY
few	TRBV7-8	TRBJ1-1	ASSRNGGNTEAF
-	TRBV11-2	-	ASSNGDSYEQY
-	TRBV5-1	TRBJ1-4	ASSNDRVQEKLF
few	TRBV10-3	TRBJ1-2	AISEGSSNYGYT
-	TRBV4-1	TRBJ2-2	ASSQRQDTGELF
-	TRBV5-1	TRBJ2-3	ASSTWTGGLTDTQY
-	TRBV2	TRBJ2-2	ASSDGYNTGELF
few	TRBV4-3	TRBJ2-7	ASSQARAGSEQY
-	TRBV29-1	TRBJ2-5	SVERVNEETQY
-	TRBV29-1	TRBJ2-5	SVEDRYQGAPKETQY
-	TRBV30	TRBJ2-1	AWGGLAVYNEQF
medium-sized	TRBV4-3	TRBJ2-1	ASSQDSAGGPGNEQF
-	TRBV27	TRBJ1-5	ASSFLGGNQPQH
-	TRBV7-9	TRBJ2-6	ASSPMEGLYRSGANVLT
-	TRBV10-3	TRBJ2-7	AITKGGTGGSYEQY